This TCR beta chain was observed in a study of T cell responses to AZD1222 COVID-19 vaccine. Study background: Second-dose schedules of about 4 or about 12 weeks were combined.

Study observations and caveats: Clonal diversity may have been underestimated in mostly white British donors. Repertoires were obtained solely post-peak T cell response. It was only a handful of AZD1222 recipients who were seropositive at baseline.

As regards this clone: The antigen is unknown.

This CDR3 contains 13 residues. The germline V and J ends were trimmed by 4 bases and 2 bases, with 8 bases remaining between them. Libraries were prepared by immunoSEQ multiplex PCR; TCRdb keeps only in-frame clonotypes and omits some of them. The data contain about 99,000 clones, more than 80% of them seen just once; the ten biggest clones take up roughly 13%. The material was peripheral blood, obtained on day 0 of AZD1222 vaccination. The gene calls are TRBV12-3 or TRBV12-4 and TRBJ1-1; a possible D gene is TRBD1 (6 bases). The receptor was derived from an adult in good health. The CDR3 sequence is CASSSDRNTEAFF. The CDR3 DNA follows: TGTGCCAGCAGTTCGGACAGAAACACTGAAGCTTTCTTT.